This T cell receptor beta chain was profiled in a study of identical twins. V was trimmed by 3 bases and J by 4 bases, leaving 13 bases between them. Germline CDR1 MRHNA, CDR2 SNTAGT. The length of the CDR3 is 15 residues. TCRdb processed the 5' RACE reads anew with MiXCR; each CDR3 protein has one entry. The repertoire holds 250,000 or so distinct CDR3 sequences, with about 13% as singletons. This clonotype was picked up many times. The data also belong to a second study, concerning yellow fever vaccine responses in identical twins.

Source material: memory (CD45RO+) T cells sorted from blood. This clonotype was obtained from a woman under 30 in good health. V is TRBV6-4 and J is TRBJ1-5, with D perhaps TRBD1 (6 bases). The CDR3 loop reads CASSEAGGGNQPQHF. CDR3 sequence (DNA): TGTGCCAGCAGTGAGGCTGGAGGGGGAAATCAGCCCCAGCATTTT.